The T cell receptor (beta chain) described here comes from a study of blood T cell repertoires in COVID-19. For the study at large: Samples representing acute and convalescent COVID-19 were sourced from the United States, Italy and Spain. In each case, the material was cDNA or gDNA derived from T cells, B-cell-depleted T cells, or PBMCs.

Here immunoSEQ multiplex PCR was the method, and the copy in TCRdb shows in-frame clones only, minus some. Found here are around 18,000 clones, 77% of them singletons; the top ten hold approximately 17%. Patients from Seattle were sampled longitudinally, starting during active infection. This clone was counted a single time. The germline gives CDR1 LGHNA, CDR2 YNFKEQ. Between the trimmed V and J ends, which lost 3 bases and 5 bases, there was a span of 11 bases. The CDR3 is 14 amino acids. The sample comprised peripheral blood. V is TRBV4-2 and J is TRBJ2-1; weak D call: TRBD1 (5 bases). The source is a man in his 70s with COVID-19, enrolled during active disease. The CDR3 region is CASSQGSDNNEQFF. As DNA, the CDR3 is TGTGCCAGCAGCCAGGGGTCGGACAACAATGAGCAGTTCTTC.